This T cell receptor beta chain was retrieved from a study of cytomegalovirus exposure and HLA in healthy donors. The CDR3 is 16 amino acids. The V and J ends lost 5 bases and 6 bases, in that order; junction bases with no gene match: 14. Germline V gene data show CDR1 as SGHRS and CDR2 as YFSETQ. Study-level findings and limits: What a later analysis reportedly showed was that an Asian-associated ancestry cluster had fewer N-insertions than the roughly 700-donor mean.

In the PCR, 60 Vbeta and 13 Jbeta primers were used. Profiling relied on immunoSEQ multiplex PCR, and the TCRdb table lists in-frame clones only, not all of them. The top ten clones hold approximately 10% of a sample with more than 95,000 clones, about 77% of them seen once. Comments on this clone: Its antigen remains unknown.

V usage is TRBV5-1 and J usage is TRBJ2-7; 10 bases line up with TRBD2. The TCR comes from a woman in her late teens or twenties in good health and CMV-seropositive. Sequenced material: PBMCs. CDR3 loop: CASRFVLAGVFSEQYF. DNA of the CDR3: TGCGCCAGCAGATTTGTCCTAGCGGGAGTTTTTAGCGAGCAGTACTTC.